This record concerns one T cell receptor (beta chain) sequence. The target of this receptor is not known. There are no base qualities to consult, and no much larger clone falls within one base. The data originate from a study of identical twins (dated by TCRdb to the mid-2010s). As for the study more broadly: To test whether fetal clonotypes persist, this study deep-sequenced TCR alpha and beta repertoires from monozygotic twins, from unrelated adults of various ages, and from cord blood. Replicate twin experiments were performed at different times using different library preparation protocols to rule out contamination.

The paper's findings and limits, for the study overall: A weaker excess of twin sharing was found in beta out-of-frame sequences because the signal-to-noise ratio was lowered by fewer shared sequences. Zero-insertion analyses could be partly confounded by invariant T cells such as MAIT and iNKT, although diverse VJ usage argued against such confounding for most clonotypes. In monozygotic twins, out-of-frame TCR alpha sharing was systematically underestimated by recombination models, although the models agreed with sharing between unrelated individuals. Fewer insertions were carried by abundant cord blood beta clonotypes, a similar but weaker trend appeared in young adult naive repertoires, and no such trend appeared in memory repertoires. Because the same donors could not be followed over many years, conclusions were based on cross-sectional statistical analysis. Compared with coincidental sharing between unrelated individuals, out-of-frame TCR alpha sequences shared between twins showed an excess of sequences with low generation probability.

Every donor was a healthy Caucasian. The twin cohort comprised three pairs of female monozygotic twins, all aged roughly 18 to 30 years. Positive isolation kits from Invitrogen were used to isolate the CD4+ and CD8+ T cell populations. Libraries came from 5' RACE. TCRdb shows the sequencer as Illumina HiSeq 2000. A universal primer binding site was added through template switching, and the final cDNA carried a unique molecular identifier so that TCR cDNA molecules could be counted accurately. Specific primers in the conserved constant-segment region were used to synthesize first-strand cDNA for the TCR alpha and beta chains. To control for contamination, each cDNA library was double barcoded with a SMART-Mk sample barcode plus Illumina barcodes. Two successive PCR steps introduced TruSeq adapter sequences along with Illumina sample barcodes. The Illumina HiSeq platform was used with custom primers to sequence TCR alpha and beta cDNA libraries. On the study's bioinformatics: MiGEC was used to process raw reads and extract unique molecular identifiers, and MiXCR was used to find CDR3 positions. For each individual, recombination models were inferred using an EM algorithm with the repgenHMM and IGoR tools. The analysis of shared clonotypes was done with the tcR package in R, with sharing normalized by the product of cloneset sizes. To study raw recombination free of thymic and clonal selection effects, out-of-frame nonproductive sequences were analyzed. The public reads were reprocessed in TCRdb via fastp at Q25 and MiXCR, keeping in-frame beta chains. Identical CDR3 protein sequences are pooled into one entry, listed with their most common genes and DNA. The V and J calls were determined by TCRdb, not by the authors. Counted in this sample were some 570,000 distinct CDR3 sequences; 20% to 25% of them appeared once. Around 0.47% of the sample belongs to the ten largest clones.

V sheds 0 bases and J sheds 4 bases, leaving 18 bases between their ends. For CDR1 and CDR2, the germline V gene (reference sequence) lists DFQATT and SNEGSKA. The CDR3 covers 17 residues, taking in both the cysteine and the phenylalanine. CDR3 DNA is the only sequence kept; it has 51 bases, read in frame from the first base. The same sample was also studied in work on yellow fever vaccine responses in identical twins. The second paper states: The authors reported that the T cell response to vaccination in identical twins appeared partly convergent and partly personalized. Focusing on identical twins, the study followed the T cell clones that responded to the vaccine, and did so with precision.

Sequencing was done on a sample of CD4+ T cells sorted from blood. The clonotype comes from a woman aged 18-29 years in good health. Rearrangement joined TRBV20-1 to TRBJ2-2; the D region possibly corresponds to TRBD1 (5 bases align). Here is the DNA: TGCAGTGCTAGAGATCTCCGGGCAGGGTACTTCACCGGGGAGCTGTTTTTT. Translation gives CSARDLRAGYFTGELFF.